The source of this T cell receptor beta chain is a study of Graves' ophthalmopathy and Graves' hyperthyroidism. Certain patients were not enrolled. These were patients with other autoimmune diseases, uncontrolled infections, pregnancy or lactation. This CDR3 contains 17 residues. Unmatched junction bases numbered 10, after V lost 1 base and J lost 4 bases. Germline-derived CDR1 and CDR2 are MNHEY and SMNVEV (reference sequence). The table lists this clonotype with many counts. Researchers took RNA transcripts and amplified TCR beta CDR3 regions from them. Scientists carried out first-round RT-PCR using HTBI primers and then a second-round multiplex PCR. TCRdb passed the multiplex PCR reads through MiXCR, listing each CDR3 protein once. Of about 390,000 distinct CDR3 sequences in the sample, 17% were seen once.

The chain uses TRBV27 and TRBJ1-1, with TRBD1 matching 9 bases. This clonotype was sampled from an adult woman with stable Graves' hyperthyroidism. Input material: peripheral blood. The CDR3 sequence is CASSLYGWGQGSTEAFF. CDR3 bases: TGTGCCAGCAGTTTATACGGTTGGGGACAGGGTTCCACTGAAGCTTTCTTT.